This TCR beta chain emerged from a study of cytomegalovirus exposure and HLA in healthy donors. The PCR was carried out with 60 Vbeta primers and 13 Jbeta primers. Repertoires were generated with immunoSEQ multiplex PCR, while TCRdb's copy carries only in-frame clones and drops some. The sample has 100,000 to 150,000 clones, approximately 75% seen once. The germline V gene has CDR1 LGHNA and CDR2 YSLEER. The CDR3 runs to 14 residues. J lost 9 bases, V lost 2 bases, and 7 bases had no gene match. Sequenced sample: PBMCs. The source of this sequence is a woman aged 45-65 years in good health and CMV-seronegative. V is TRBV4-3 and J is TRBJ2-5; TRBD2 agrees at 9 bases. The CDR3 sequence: CASSQNRASGAQYF. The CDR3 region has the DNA TGCGCCAGCAGCCAAAATCGGGCTAGCGGGGCCCAGTACTTC.